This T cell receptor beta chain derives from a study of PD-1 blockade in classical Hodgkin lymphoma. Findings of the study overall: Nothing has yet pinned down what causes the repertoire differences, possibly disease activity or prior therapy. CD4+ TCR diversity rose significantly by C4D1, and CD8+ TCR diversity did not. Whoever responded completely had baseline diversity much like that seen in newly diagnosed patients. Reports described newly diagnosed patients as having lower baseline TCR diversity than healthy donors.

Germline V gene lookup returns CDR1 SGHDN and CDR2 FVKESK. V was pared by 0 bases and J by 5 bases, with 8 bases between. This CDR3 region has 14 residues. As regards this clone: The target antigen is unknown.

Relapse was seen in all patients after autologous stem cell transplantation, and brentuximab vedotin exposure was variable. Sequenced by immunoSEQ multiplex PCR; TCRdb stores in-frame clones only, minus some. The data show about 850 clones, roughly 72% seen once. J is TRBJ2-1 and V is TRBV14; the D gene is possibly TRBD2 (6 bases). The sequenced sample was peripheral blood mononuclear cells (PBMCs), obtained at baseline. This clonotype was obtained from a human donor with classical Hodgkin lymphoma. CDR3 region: CASSQEGLHNEQFF. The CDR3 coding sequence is TGTGCCAGCAGCCAAGAAGGACTACACAATGAGCAGTTCTTC. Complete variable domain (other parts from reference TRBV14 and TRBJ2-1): EAGVTQFPSHSVIEKGQTVTLRCDPISGHDNLYWYRRVMGKEIKFLLHFVKESKQDESGMPNNRFLAERTGGTYSTLKVQPAELEDSGVYFCASSQEGLHNEQFFGPGTRLTVL.